This T cell receptor (beta chain) was documented in a study of T cell responses to AZD1222 COVID-19 vaccine. Libraries were prepared by immunoSEQ multiplex PCR; TCRdb keeps only in-frame clonotypes and omits some of them. The profile shows about 200,000 clones, approximately 90% of them singletons. Notes on this clone: Other DNA sequences within the sample encode an identical CDR3.

This specimen was peripheral blood, taken 28 days after the second AZD1222 dose. The receptor's source is an adult who received the AZD1222 COVID-19 vaccine.

The CDR3 nucleotides are TGTGCCAGCAGCCAAGGAGATAATCAGCCCCAGCATTTT. This sequence encodes CASSQGDNQPQHF. This chain joins TRBV3-1 (or the pseudogene TRBV3-2) and TRBJ1-5; D uncertain. Looked up from germline, CDR1 is LGHDT and CDR2 is YNNKEL (reference sequence). The CDR3 has 13 amino acids. The germline V and J ends were trimmed by 1 base and 4 bases, with 5 bases remaining between them.